This T cell receptor beta chain was identified in a study of cytomegalovirus exposure and HLA in healthy donors. Study information: Counted in an early data release were 85 million or so unique TCRs from HLA-typed donors.

It was with 60 Vbeta and 13 Jbeta primers that the PCR ran. Measured with immunoSEQ multiplex PCR; TCRdb has only the in-frame clones, and not every one. The specimen's table records around 140,000 clones. General study findings and limits: CMV serostatus was the sole immune exposure data available.

About this clone: Its target is unknown.

Germline CDR1 is SGHAT and CDR2 is FQNNGV. With 1 base removed from V and 10 bases from J, the gap between germline ends came to 8 bases. CDR3 length equals 12 residues. This receptor was identified in a woman aged 45-60 years in good health and CMV-seronegative. Input material: PBMCs. The rearrangement uses TRBV11-2 and TRBJ2-1; no clear D. The CDR3 region has the DNA TGTGCCAGCAGCTTAGGGCCCCGAGAGCAGTTCTTC. Amino acid sequence: CASSLGPREQFF.